The TCR beta chain under discussion was sequenced for a study of metastatic and nonmetastatic thyroid tumors. The overall study: Malignant thyroid and benign thyroid patients provided blood and tumor or nodule tissue whose repertoires were compared.

This clone was detected ten times or more. Its antigen is not identified. Patients had received no treatment of any kind before thyroid surgery. The CDR3 sequence is 15 residues long. Germline values: CDR1 DFQATT, CDR2 SNEGSKA (reference sequence). The J segment lost 3 bases and the V segment lost 0 bases, leaving 7 bases of the junction unmatched. Overall study findings and caveats: Malignant thyroid tumors reportedly exceeded benign nodules significantly in TCR beta diversity, with the difference appearing in blood and tumor.

Under the authors' procedure: A papillary thyroid cancer distant-metastasis classifier was built from CDR3 differences across clinicopathological groups. TCRdb re-called the PCR reads via MiXCR. TCRdb's processing, not the authors', yielded these V and J calls. The table records more than 65,000 clones, about 14% of them present only once. Sequencing input: blood. V and J are TRBV20-1 and TRBJ1-1; 7 nucleotides line up with TRBD1. The source is a male donor with papillary thyroid cancer or a benign thyroid nodule (not recorded which). Some clones in this sample may be carry-over from other donors' samples. CDR3 nucleotides: TGCAGTGCTAGAGATTTAGGGGGCAAGGACACTGAAGCTTTCTTT. This gives the protein CSARDLGGKDTEAFF.